These T cell receptor beta chains were read from a single sample in a study of T cell changes during pregnancy in multiple sclerosis. Generated by immunoSEQ multiplex PCR, the TCRdb table keeps only in-frame clones and is missing some. The table has tens of thousands of clones, 92% seen once; the top ten hold 0.78%. Sample: CD4+ T cells from peripheral blood mononuclear cells, taken before pregnancy. The receptors were gathered from a female donor with multiple sclerosis, enrolled in a pregnancy study. The CDR3 runs from the conserved cysteine through the conserved F or W. D genes are given only for firm matches. Size is stated for part of the rows, as once, few or many counts, or as a class when the clone is expanded.

CDR3nt	CDR3aa	d_gene	v_gene	j_gene	abundance
TGTGCCAGCAGCCGGGAGGCCGGGGAGCTGTTTTTT	CASSREAGELFF	TRBD2	TRBV5-6	TRBJ2-2	-
TGTGCCAGCAGCAGACAGGGAAGCAATCAGCCCCAGCATTTT	CASSRQGSNQPQHF	TRBD1	TRBV7-8	TRBJ1-5	-
TGTGCCAGCAGTTTATTAGGGCAGGGGGTCAACACCGGGGAGCTGTTTTTT	CASSLLGQGVNTGELFF	TRBD1	TRBV27	TRBJ2-2	-
TGTGCCAGCAGCTTGAATAGCGGGGGCTCCTACGAGCAGTACTTC	CASSLNSGGSYEQYF	TRBD2	TRBV5-4	TRBJ2-7	-
TGTGCCAGCAGTTCGGGGGACAGGGTTCCCTACGAGCAGTACTTC	CASSSGDRVPYEQYF	TRBD1	TRBV27	TRBJ2-7	-
TGCGCCAGCAGCTTGGATTCTGGGATAACAGGGGGCTACACCTTC	CASSLDSGITGGYTF	-	TRBV5-1	TRBJ1-2	-
TGTGCCAGCAGCGTAGAGTTGGGTTTACTAGCGGGAATGAACACCGGGGAGCTGTTTTTT	CASSVELGLLAGMNTGELFF	TRBD2	TRBV9	TRBJ2-2	-
TGTGCCAGCAGCTTAGTTCAGGAAGAGACCCAGTACTTC	CASSLVQEETQYF	-	TRBV7-8	TRBJ2-5	once
TGTGCCAGCAGTGAGGGGCGGATCTCTGGGGCCAACGTCCTGACTTTC	CASSEGRISGANVLTF	-	TRBV2	TRBJ2-6	-
TGTGCCAGCAGCCCGCGGGACAGGTCTTACAATGAGCAGTTCTTC	CASSPRDRSYNEQFF	TRBD1	TRBV9	TRBJ2-1	-
TGTGCCAGCAGCTTAGTATCCGGGACAGGGTTTGTGAAGCAGTACTTC	CASSLVSGTGFVKQYF	TRBD1	TRBV7-9	TRBJ2-7	-
TGTGCCAGCAGCTTAGGGACATCCTCTGATCAGCCCCAGCATTTT	CASSLGTSSDQPQHF	-	TRBV6-5	TRBJ1-5	once
TGTGCCAGCAGCGTAGGGTCGGGACAGGGAGCCTACGAGCAGTACTTC	CASSVGSGQGAYEQYF	TRBD1	TRBV9	TRBJ2-7	-
TGTGCCAGCTCACCCCCTAGCGGCCGCACAGATACGCAGTATTTT	CASSPPSGRTDTQYF	TRBD2	TRBV18	TRBJ2-3	-
TGTGCCAGCAGCTCTCCAATGCGGGAGGGCCGCAATGAGCAGTTCTTC	CASSSPMREGRNEQFF	TRBD2	TRBV7-9	TRBJ2-1	-
TGTGCCAGCAGCTCGGACGGGGGACTAGCGGGAGAGACCCAGTACTTC	CASSSDGGLAGETQYF	TRBD2	TRBV5-6	TRBJ2-5	few
TGTGCCAGCAGTCCGGACTCACTCAGGGGAAAACTGTTTTTT	CASSPDSLRGKLFF	-	TRBV2	TRBJ1-4	-
TGCAGTGCCAGACTAACAGATACGCAGTATTTT	CSARLTDTQYF	-	TRBV20-1	TRBJ2-3	-
TGTGCCAGCAGCCGACAGGGGTATAATGAAAAACTGTTTTTT	CASSRQGYNEKLFF	TRBD1	TRBV13	TRBJ1-4	once
TGTGCCACAAGACTAGCGGGATTCAATGAGCAGTTCTTC	CATRLAGFNEQFF	TRBD2	TRBV6-5	TRBJ2-1	-
TGTGCCAGCAGCTTGGGGACAGCGACCTACGAGCAGTACTTC	CASSLGTATYEQYF	-	TRBV5-4	TRBJ2-7	-
TGTGCCAGCAGTACTACAGGGGTTGTGAGCAATCAGCCCCAGCATTTT	CASSTTGVVSNQPQHF	TRBD1	TRBV27	TRBJ1-5	-
TGTGCCAGCAGCGTTCAGACAGGGCATAATTCACCCCTCCACTTT	CASSVQTGHNSPLHF	TRBD1	TRBV9	TRBJ1-6	-
TGTGCCAGTAGTATTGGCAGACTAGCGGGAGCAATGGAGACCCAGTACTTC	CASSIGRLAGAMETQYF	TRBD2	TRBV19	TRBJ2-5	once
TGTGCCAGCAGCGTATCAATAGCCCCTGAAGCTTTCTTT	CASSVSIAPEAFF	-	TRBV9	TRBJ1-1	-
TGTGCCAGCAGCGGATTGGACAGCAACACAGATACGCAGTATTTT	CASSGLDSNTDTQYF	-	TRBV5-6	TRBJ2-3	-
TGTGCCAGCAGGGTTCAGATGAACACTGAAGCTTTCTTT	CASRVQMNTEAFF	-	TRBV6-1	TRBJ1-1	-
TGCGCCAGCAGCTTGGGATCGGGCGGGGCTGGGGATACGCAGTATTTT	CASSLGSGGAGDTQYF	-	TRBV5-1	TRBJ2-3	-
TGCGCCAGCAGCAAAACAGGGGGTAATGAAAAACTGTTTTTT	CASSKTGGNEKLFF	TRBD1	TRBV5-1	TRBJ1-4	-
TGTGCCAGCAGCCTCCAAAGGAGGGTCACAGATACGCAGTATTTT	CASSLQRRVTDTQYF	-	TRBV27	TRBJ2-3	-
TGCGCCAGCAGCTCCCCAAGACAGGGGGCCGGCGGCTACACCTTC	CASSSPRQGAGGYTF	TRBD1	TRBV5-1	TRBJ1-2	-
TGTGCCAGCACCCCAAGGGGGCGTCGATACGAGCAGTACTTC	CASTPRGRRYEQYF	TRBD1	TRBV11-1	TRBJ2-7	-
TGTGCCAGTGGGGGACAGGGGGACTCAACTAATGAAAAACTGTTTTTT	CASGGQGDSTNEKLFF	TRBD1	TRBV19	TRBJ1-4	-
TGTGCCAGCAGCTTAAGAGGGAAACGGGACTCCTACGAGCAGTACTTC	CASSLRGKRDSYEQYF	-	TRBV7-8	TRBJ2-7	-
TGTGCCAGCAGTGTACTACCGGGGTCCGTTACAGATACGCAGTATTTT	CASSVLPGSVTDTQYF	-	TRBV6-4	TRBJ2-3	-